This T cell receptor beta chain was recorded in a study of metastatic and nonmetastatic thyroid tumors (TCRdb year 2020). General notes on the study: For patients with malignant and with benign thyroid disease, the researchers compared repertoires between peripheral blood samples and tumor or nodule tissue samples. Results the study describes overall, beyond this receptor: TCR beta diversity was reported as significantly higher in malignant tumors than in benign nodules, in both blood and tumor samples.

The germline V gene specifies MNHNS as CDR1 and SASEGT as CDR2. Taken from cysteine to phenylalanine, the CDR3 has 17 residues. Only the CDR3 part of the read is kept: 51 bases, read in frame from the first base. The junction shows trimming of 6 bases on V and 7 bases on J, and the gene matches do not reach 14 bases of it. No treatment had been received by any patient before thyroid surgery. Patient clinical samples collected from about 2011 to 2018 were retrospectively analysed using T-cell receptor beta sequencing. The library was made by PCR. TCRdb shows the sequencer as Illumina HiSeq 4000. High-throughput sequencing was used to profile the TCR beta-chain CDR3 region of every patient. On the authors' methods: Drawing on CDR3 differences between clinicopathological groups, the researchers built a classifier meant to tell apart patients with distant-metastatic papillary thyroid cancer. Repertoire diversity was assessed with the Shannon index, and tumor-blood repertoire similarity with the Morisita-Horn index. The public reads were reprocessed in TCRdb via fastp at Q25 and MiXCR, keeping in-frame beta chains. These V and J calls are TCRdb output, not the study's own analysis. Counted in this sample were approximately 12,000 clones; roughly a third of them appeared once. 10% to 15% of the sample rests with the top ten.

In its sample, this clone was seen a few times. Its cognate antigen has yet to be identified. Per-base quality was not reported, and no clone a single base away is much larger than it. This chain is built from TRBV6-1 and TRBJ1-6; 8 bases in the middle match TRBD1. The receptor's source is a female donor with papillary thyroid cancer or a benign thyroid nodule (not recorded which). Some clones in this sample may be carry-over from other donors' samples. Sequencing input: tumor tissue. The CDR3 region has the sequence CASRSQLGTGTNSPLHF. DNA sequence: TGTGCCAGCAGGAGCCAACTTGGGACAGGTACCAATTCACCCCTCCACTTT.